This T cell receptor beta chain was recorded in a study of shared clonotypes between healthy human individuals. Replicate PCRs run on sorted subsets employed around 200 ng DNA, roughly 30,000 T cell genomes. The protocol was immunoSEQ multiplex PCR, while the TCRdb copy is restricted to in-frame clones and leaves out a portion. The sample records roughly 640,000 clones, around 72% being singletons. The junction had 4 bases not matched to a gene; V was cut back by 6 bases and J by 1 base. Germline V gene sequence: CDR1 MNHEY, CDR2 SMNVEV (reference sequence). The CDR3 has 14 amino acids. The sample taken for sequencing was memory CD4+ T cells sorted from blood. Subset in this sample: CD45RA-negative fraction. The sequence was obtained from a woman in her twenties or thirties in good health. The V and J genes are TRBV27 and TRBJ2-3, with 7 nucleotides matching TRBD2. This chain's CDR3 is CASRGLAGTDTQYF. Here the CDR3 DNA reads TGTGCCAGCAGGGGTCTAGCGGGCACAGATACGCAGTATTTT.